This TCR beta chain was identified in a study of shared clonotypes between healthy human individuals. Running of the assay took place at deep level. Across several immunoSEQ plates, the genomic DNA of each subset was split evenly. Profiled with immunoSEQ multiplex PCR; TCRdb holds only in-frame clones, not every one. In the table there are some 500,000 clones, around 96% of which are singletons. The TCR sequence derives from a woman aged 25 to 39 in good health. Sequencing used naive CD4+ T cells sorted from blood. Subset in this sample: CD45RA+ positively selected.

The CDR3 sequence is CASSEFIWDSLSGNTIYF. CDR3 sequence (DNA): TGTGCCAGCAGTGAGTTCATTTGGGACAGCCTCTCTGGAAACACCATATATTTT. The V gene is TRBV6-1, the J gene TRBJ1-3; the match to TRBD1 covers 7 bases. V was clipped by 3 bases and J by 0 bases; unmatched bases: 11. CDR1 and CDR2 from the germline V gene are MNHNS and SASEGT. The CDR3 is 18 amino acids.